Each of the 5 T cell receptor beta chains below was sequenced from the same sample in a study of blood T cell repertoires in COVID-19. Profiled with immunoSEQ multiplex PCR; TCRdb holds only in-frame clones, not every one. The sample has 130,000 to 150,000 clones; around 80% are singletons. The sample taken for sequencing was peripheral blood. The receptor set was obtained from a man aged 70-80 years who had recovered from COVID-19.

This clone is a singleton in its sample. V is TRBV18 and J is TRBJ2-7; tentatively, D is TRBD1 (5 bases). Deletions cut 1 base from V and 6 bases from J, with 19 bases between. CDR3 length equals 16 residues. The germline gives CDR1 KGHSH, CDR2 LQKENI. In nucleotides, the CDR3 is TGTGCCAGCTCACCACAGGGGAATTTAGGGGCTTCCGAGCAGTACTTC. Encoded protein: CASSPQGNLGASEQYF.

This chain links TRBV18 with TRBJ1-1; possibly TRBD1 for D (6 bases). CDR1 and CDR2 from the germline V gene are KGHSH and LQKENI. The germline V and J ends were trimmed by 5 bases and 11 bases, with 24 bases remaining between them. There are 15 residues in the CDR3. As DNA, the CDR3 is TGTGCCAGCTCAGTGCCCGGGACAACAAAAACAGCGGCTTTCTTT. Translation gives CASSVPGTTKTAAFF.

There are a few counts of this clone. The chain combines TRBV6-2 or TRBV6-3 with TRBJ2-1, with 10 bases identical to TRBD2. The germline CDR1 and CDR2 sequences are MNHEY and SVGEGT. V was pared by 5 bases and J by 6 bases, with 13 bases of the junction left unmatched. The length of the CDR3 is 17 residues. The chain's CDR3 is CASSISGGELYINEQFF. The CDR3 nucleotides are TGTGCCAGCAGTATCAGCGGGGGGGAGCTTTATATCAATGAGCAGTTCTTC.

V and J are TRBV3-1 (or the pseudogene TRBV3-2) and TRBJ2-5, with 14 bases lining up with TRBD2. Trimming cost V 4 bases and J 3 bases; bases outside gene matches: 10. Germline values: CDR1 LGHDT, CDR2 YNNKEL (reference sequence). The CDR3 runs to 18 residues. CDR3 amino acids: CASSPSGTSGRRKETQYF. In DNA form, the CDR3 reads TGTGCCAGCAGCCCGTCCGGGACTAGCGGGAGAAGGAAAGAGACCCAGTACTTC.

This clone appeared a few times. This sequence joins TRBV21-1 and TRBJ2-5; TRBD2, as called in the table, went unchecked against the DNA. TRBV21-1 is an annotated pseudogene. The CDR3 has 19 residues. The CDR3 DNA reads as TGTGCCAGCAGCAACACCCCCGCGGCTAGCGGGAGCGACCAAGAGACCCAGTACTTC. Its protein is CASSNTPAASGSDQETQYF.